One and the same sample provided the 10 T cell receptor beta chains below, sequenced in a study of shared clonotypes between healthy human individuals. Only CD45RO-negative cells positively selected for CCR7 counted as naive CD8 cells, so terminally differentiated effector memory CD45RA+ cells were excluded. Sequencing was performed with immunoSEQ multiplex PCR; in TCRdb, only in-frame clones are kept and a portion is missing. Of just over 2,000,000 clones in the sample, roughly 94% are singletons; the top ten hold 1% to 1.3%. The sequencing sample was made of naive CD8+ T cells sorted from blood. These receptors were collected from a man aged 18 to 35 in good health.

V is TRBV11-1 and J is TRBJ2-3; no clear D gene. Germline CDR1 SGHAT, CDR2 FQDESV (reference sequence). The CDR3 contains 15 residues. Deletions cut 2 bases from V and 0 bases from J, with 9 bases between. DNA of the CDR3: TGTGCCAGCAGCTTATTCCCTACTAGCACAGATACGCAGTATTTT. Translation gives CASSLFPTSTDTQYF.

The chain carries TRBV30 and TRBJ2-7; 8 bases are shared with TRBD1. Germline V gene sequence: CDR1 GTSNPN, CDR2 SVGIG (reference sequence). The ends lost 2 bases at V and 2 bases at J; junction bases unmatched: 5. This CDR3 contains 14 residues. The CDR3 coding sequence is TGTGCCTGGAGTCCGGGACAGGCAACCTACGAGCAGTACTTC. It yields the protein CAWSPGQATYEQYF.

The CDR3 loop reads CASSLPTLRDGSYEQYF. The CDR3, as DNA: TGTGCCAGCAGTTTGCCTACGCTCCGGGACGGAAGTTACGAGCAGTACTTC. This chain joins TRBV27 and TRBJ2-7; either TRBD1 or TRBD2 may supply D (5 bases each). The CDR3 has 17 amino acids. CDR1 MNHEY and CDR2 SMNVEV come from the germline V gene (reference sequence). Trimming removed 3 bases from V and 4 bases from J, with 22 bases in between.

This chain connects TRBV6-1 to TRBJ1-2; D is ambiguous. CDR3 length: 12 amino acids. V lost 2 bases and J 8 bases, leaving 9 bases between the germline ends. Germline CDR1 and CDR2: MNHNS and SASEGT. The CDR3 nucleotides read TGTGCCAGCAGTGAACTCGGCAACGGCTACACCTTC. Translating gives CASSELGNGYTF.

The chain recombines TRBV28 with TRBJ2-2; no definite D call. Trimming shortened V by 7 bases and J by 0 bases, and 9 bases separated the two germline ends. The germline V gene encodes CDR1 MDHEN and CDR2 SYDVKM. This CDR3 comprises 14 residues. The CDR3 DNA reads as TGTGCCAGCATGAAGGAAACGAACACCGGGGAGCTGTTTTTT. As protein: CASMKETNTGELFF.

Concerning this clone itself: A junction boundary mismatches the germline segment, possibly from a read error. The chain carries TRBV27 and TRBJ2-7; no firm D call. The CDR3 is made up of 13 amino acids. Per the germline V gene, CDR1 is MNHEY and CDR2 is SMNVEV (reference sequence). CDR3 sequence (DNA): TGTGCCAGCAGTCTCATTACCTCCTCCGAGCAGTACTTC. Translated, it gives CASSLITSSEQYF.

The CDR3 DNA follows: TGTGCCTGGGGGGCCGGGACGATTGAAGCTTTCTTT. Its translation is CAWGAGTIEAFF. The rearrangement joins TRBV30 to TRBJ1-1; perhaps TRBD1 as D (5 bases). The V end was cut by 5 bases, the J end by 7 bases, with 14 bases between. The germline V gene has CDR1 GTSNPN and CDR2 SVGIG (reference sequence). The length of the CDR3 is 12 residues.

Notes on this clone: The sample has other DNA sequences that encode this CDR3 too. CDR3 residues: CASSVGSGTNTGELFF. CDR3 DNA sequence: TGTGCCAGCAGCGTAGGAAGCGGGACGAACACCGGGGAGCTGTTTTTT. V is TRBV9 and J is TRBJ2-2, with 7 bases identical to TRBD2. The CDR3 is 16 residues long. After removal of 0 bases from V and 0 bases from J, the junction contained 2 bases not matched to a gene. From germline, CDR1 is SGDLS and CDR2 YYNGEE.

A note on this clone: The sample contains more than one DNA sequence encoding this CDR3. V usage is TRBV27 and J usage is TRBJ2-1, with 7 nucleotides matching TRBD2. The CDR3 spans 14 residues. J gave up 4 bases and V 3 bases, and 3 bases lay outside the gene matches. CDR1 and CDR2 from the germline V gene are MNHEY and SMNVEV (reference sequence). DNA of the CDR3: TGTGCCAGCAGTTTTAGCGGGCCATACAATGAGCAGTTCTTC. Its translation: CASSFSGPYNEQFF.

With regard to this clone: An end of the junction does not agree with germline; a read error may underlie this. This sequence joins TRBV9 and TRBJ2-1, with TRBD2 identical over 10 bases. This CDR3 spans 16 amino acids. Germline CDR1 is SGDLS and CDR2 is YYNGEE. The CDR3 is CASSVEGLAFYYEQFF. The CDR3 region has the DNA TGTGCCAGCAGCGTAGAGGGACTAGCGTTCTACTATGAGCAGTTCTTC. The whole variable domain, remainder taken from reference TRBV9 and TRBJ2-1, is DSGVTQTPKHLITATGQRVTLRCSPRSGDLSVYWYQQSLDQGLQFLIQYYNGEERAKGNILERFSAQQFPDLHSELNLSSLELGDSALYFCASSVEGLAFYYEQFFGPGTRLTVL.